The 18 T cell receptor beta chains below come from one sample, sequenced in a study of blood T cell repertoires in COVID-19. TCRdb keeps only in-frame clones here, not all; method: immunoSEQ multiplex PCR. Of 300,000 to 400,000 clones detected, about 82% appear once; the ten largest clones hold 7.2%. The source material was peripheral blood. The source of these receptors is a human donor in a cohort sampled during active COVID-19.

The genes are TRBV7-2 and TRBJ2-2; 9 bases fit TRBD2. The germline V gene has CDR1 SGHTA and CDR2 FQGNSA. The CDR3 loop spans 16 amino acids. The ends lost 1 base at V and 5 bases at J; junction bases unmatched: 5. The DNA for the CDR3 is TGTGCCAGCAGCTTAGGGCTAGCGGGATGGACCGGGGAGCTGTTTTTT. Protein sequence: CASSLGLAGWTGELFF.

The rearrangement uses TRBV2 and TRBJ1-3; TRBD1 agrees at 12 bases. Germline V gene data show CDR1 as SNHLY and CDR2 as FYNNEI. Trimming removed 6 bases from V and 0 bases from J; junction bases left unmatched: 9. The CDR3 contains 18 residues. The CDR3 is CASRGTGGFGASGNTIYF. CDR3 nucleotide sequence: TGTGCCAGCAGAGGGACAGGGGGCTTCGGGGCCTCTGGAAACACCATATATTTT.

The chain uses TRBV30 and TRBJ2-7, with a tentative D call TRBD1 (5 bases). Between the trimmed V and J ends, which lost 5 bases and 5 bases, there was a span of 10 bases. CDR3 length: 11 residues. In germline, CDR1 is GTSNPN, CDR2 SVGIG (reference sequence). This CDR3 reads CAWGSRDEQYF. DNA for the CDR3: TGTGCCTGGGGGTCCAGGGACGAGCAGTACTTC.

V is TRBV2 and J is TRBJ1-2; 7 bases match TRBD1. CDR3 size: 13 residues. The junction had 10 bases not matched to a gene; V was cut back by 7 bases and J by 8 bases. Germline loops: CDR1 SNHLY, CDR2 FYNNEI. CDR3 sequence: CASKGASLWGYTF. CDR3 sequence (DNA): TGTGCCAGCAAGGGGGCTTCTCTATGGGGCTACACCTTC.

The chain joins TRBV4-1 to TRBJ2-2, with TRBD2 matching 8 bases. The CDR3 totals 17 residues. From germline, CDR1 is MGHRA and CDR2 YSYEKL. Unmatched junction bases numbered 9, after V lost 0 bases and J lost 6 bases. This CDR3 is CASSQDAVGGGPGELFF. In DNA, the CDR3 is TGCGCCAGCAGCCAAGACGCCGTCGGGGGGGGTCCCGGGGAGCTGTTTTTT.

Worth noting for this clone: Other DNA sequences in the same sample also yield this CDR3. This CDR3 reads CASSLVGAGQPQHF. In nucleotides, the CDR3 is TGCGCCAGCAGCTTGGTAGGGGCTGGTCAGCCCCAGCATTTT. The chain recombines TRBV5-1 with TRBJ1-5; the D gene is possibly TRBD1 (5 bases). The V gene's germline CDR1 is SGHRS and CDR2 YFSETQ. Trimming took 0 bases from V and 6 from J, leaving 10 bases between them. CDR3 length equals 14 residues.

The chain links TRBV7-9 to TRBJ1-2; 7 nucleotides match TRBD1. The CDR3 consists of 14 residues. V shed 5 bases and J 8 bases; nucleotides not matched to a gene: 11. CDR1 and CDR2 from the germline V gene are SEHNR and FQNEAQ (reference sequence). CDR3 DNA: TGTGCCAGCAGCCCGGGACAGACTATGGTAGGCTACACCTTC. It is translated as CASSPGQTMVGYTF. Combining the CDR3 with reference TRBV7-9 and TRBJ1-2 gives the whole variable domain DTGVSQNPRHKITKRGQNVTFRCDPISEHNRLYWYRQTLGQGPEFLTYFQNEAQLEKSRLLSDRFSAERPKGSFSTLEIQRTEQGDSAMYLCASSPGQTMVGYTFGSGTRLTVV.

The rearrangement uses TRBV27 and TRBJ1-4; tentative D call: TRBD1 (6 bases). The germline V gene has CDR1 MNHEY and CDR2 SMNVEV (reference sequence). This CDR3 has 15 residues. V was trimmed by 5 bases and J by 7 bases, leaving 17 bases between them. The DNA of the CDR3 is TGTGCCAGCAGTCCATCCCAGGGGTCGGGTGAAAAACTGTTTTTT. This gives the protein CASSPSQGSGEKLFF.

The J gene is TRBJ2-3, the V gene TRBV5-1; no reliable D call. CDR1 is SGHRS, CDR2 YFSETQ, per germline. V lost 0 bases, J lost 4 bases, and 6 bases lay in between. The CDR3 is made up of 13 amino acids. The CDR3 DNA is TGCGCCAGCAGCTTGGGGGCCGCAGATACGCAGTATTTT. Encoded protein: CASSLGAADTQYF.

This chain joins TRBV5-1 and TRBJ1-1, with D perhaps TRBD1 (5 bases). The germline CDR1 and CDR2 sequences are SGHRS and YFSETQ. The length of the CDR3 is 14 residues. Between the trimmed V and J ends, which lost 2 bases and 3 bases, there was a span of 11 bases. The CDR3 DNA is TGCGCCAGCAGCTTTAAGGGGCTGCACACTGAAGCTTTCTTT. Residues: CASSFKGLHTEAFF.

The chain links TRBV4-2 to TRBJ2-3; possible D gene TRBD2, 6 bases. Germline lookup yields CDR1 LGHNA and CDR2 YNFKEQ. Trimming left V 8 bases short and J 2 bases short, with 11 bases between. This CDR3 contains 13 residues. The CDR3 reads CASGPSDTDTQYF. In DNA form, the CDR3 reads TGTGCCAGCGGACCTAGCGACACAGATACGCAGTATTTT.

The genes are TRBV25-1 and TRBJ1-2; TRBD1 agrees at 7 bases. This CDR3 contains 14 residues. J lost 1 base, V lost 4 bases, and 3 bases had no gene match. Germline assignment: CDR1 MGHDK and CDR2 SYGVNS. The CDR3 loop is CASSGQGHNYGYTF. CDR3 DNA: TGTGCCAGCAGTGGACAGGGACATAACTATGGCTACACCTTC.

The chain employs TRBV30 and TRBJ1-2, with no clear D. Trimming removed 0 bases at V and 8 bases at J, with 10 bases between. CDR1 and CDR2 from the germline V gene are GTSNPN and SVGIG (reference sequence). CDR3 size: 12 residues. The DNA of the CDR3 is TGTGCCTGGAGTGTCCTAGGTATCGGCTACACCTTC. As protein: CAWSVLGIGYTF.

This chain joins TRBV6-5 and TRBJ1-1; 9 positions match TRBD1. The germline V gene has CDR1 MNHEY and CDR2 SVGAGI. The junction had 5 bases not matched to a gene; V was cut back by 7 bases and J by 5 bases. The CDR3 extends over 13 amino acids. The CDR3 region is CASTLGQGTEAFF. As DNA, the CDR3 is TGTGCCAGCACGCTGGGACAGGGAACTGAAGCTTTCTTT.

V is TRBV24-1 and J is TRBJ2-1, with TRBD1 as a possible D gene (5 bases). The V end was cut by 1 base, the J end by 4 bases, with 7 bases between. The CDR3 has 14 residues. Germline V gene lookup returns CDR1 KGHDR and CDR2 SFDVKD. The CDR3 DNA follows: TGTGCCACCAGTGATTTAGCAGGGTACAATGAGCAGTTCTTC. It encodes CATSDLAGYNEQFF.

The CDR3 spells CATGRGTYEQYF. CDR3 nucleotides: TGTGCGACGGGCAGGGGGACCTACGAGCAGTACTTC. The chain joins TRBV6-5 to TRBJ2-7, with 7 bases that match TRBD1. The CDR3 length is 12 residues. Germline values: CDR1 MNHEY, CDR2 SVGAGI.

The rearrangement links TRBV18 to TRBJ2-2; 9 bases fit TRBD2. Germline V gene data show CDR1 as KGHSH and CDR2 as LQKENI. V lost 5 bases, J lost 1 base, and 5 bases stayed unmatched. The CDR3 consists of 16 residues. CDR3 DNA: TGTGCCAGCTCATTCCTAGCGGGGATGAACACCGGGGAGCTGTTTTTT. As protein: CASSFLAGMNTGELFF.

The chain is built from TRBV30 and TRBJ1-2; D gene uncertain. The CDR3 contains 14 residues. CDR1 is GTSNPN, CDR2 SVGIG, per germline (reference sequence). Trimming removed 0 bases at V and 2 bases at J, with 10 bases between. CDR3 residues: CAWSVLFGNYGYTF. The CDR3 DNA reads TGTGCCTGGAGTGTACTATTCGGCAACTATGGCTACACCTTC.